This is a list of T cell receptor beta chains from one sample in a study of blood T cell repertoires in COVID-19. The data were produced by immunoSEQ multiplex PCR, yet TCRdb's version contains in-frame clones alone and is incomplete. Counted here are almost 250,000 clones, approximately 90% occurring once; the ten biggest clones make up around 4%. The source material was PBMCs or T cells enriched from blood (not recorded which). Every receptor here comes from a woman younger than 45 who had recovered from COVID-19. CDR3s include the opening cysteine and the closing phenylalanine or tryptophan. A row's size may be missing; if present it is once, few, many or a size class.

v_gene: TRBV5-1; abundance: once; j_gene: TRBJ1-2; CDR3aa: CASSLVAGEGYGYTF
v_gene: TRBV7-8; abundance: -; j_gene: TRBJ2-1; CDR3aa: CASSLAIAGGRSNEQFF
v_gene: TRBV27; abundance: -; j_gene: TRBJ1-1; CDR3aa: CASSLDRGYTEAFF
v_gene: TRBV28; abundance: -; j_gene: TRBJ2-1; CDR3aa: CASNIAGANEQFF
v_gene: TRBV27; abundance: -; j_gene: TRBJ1-2; CDR3aa: CASREGTGRSLGYTF
v_gene: TRBV30; abundance: -; j_gene: TRBJ2-1; CDR3aa: CAWRDFTKQFF
v_gene: TRBV11-2; abundance: -; j_gene: TRBJ1-4; CDR3aa: CASSLVSAGGEKLFF
v_gene: TRBV27; abundance: -; j_gene: TRBJ1-2; CDR3aa: CASQNWQGFCYGYTF
v_gene: TRBV30; abundance: -; j_gene: TRBJ1-1; CDR3aa: CAWSFPGQLMNTEAFF
v_gene: TRBV12-3/TRBV12-4; abundance: -; j_gene: TRBJ1-1; CDR3aa: CASSNRNEAFF
v_gene: TRBV7-9; abundance: -; j_gene: TRBJ1-1; CDR3aa: CASSRDSMNTEAFF
v_gene: TRBV9; abundance: -; j_gene: TRBJ1-1; CDR3aa: CASSVTGHSEAFF
v_gene: TRBV12-3/TRBV12-4; abundance: -; j_gene: TRBJ1-1; CDR3aa: CASRSQGNTEAFF
v_gene: TRBV7-2; abundance: -; j_gene: TRBJ1-1; CDR3aa: CASSSEMDRGMNTEAFF
v_gene: TRBV19; abundance: -; j_gene: TRBJ1-6; CDR3aa: CASSSRGRGTNSPLHF
v_gene: TRBV3-1/TRBV3-2; abundance: once; j_gene: TRBJ1-1; CDR3aa: CASSPSDRGILGAEAFF
v_gene: TRBV9; abundance: few; j_gene: TRBJ2-1; CDR3aa: CASSVGGQGAAQEQFF
v_gene: TRBV9; abundance: -; j_gene: TRBJ2-5; CDR3aa: CASSVDFQGETQYF
v_gene: TRBV7-2; abundance: -; j_gene: TRBJ1-5; CDR3aa: CASSQDRGIQPQHF
v_gene: TRBV12-3/TRBV12-4; abundance: -; j_gene: TRBJ2-7; CDR3aa: CASRKRGYEQYF
v_gene: TRBV9; abundance: once; j_gene: TRBJ1-2; CDR3aa: CASSVAGEVPGTPLNYGYTF
v_gene: TRBV30; abundance: -; j_gene: TRBJ2-3; CDR3aa: CAWSVRGGTDTQYF
v_gene: TRBV28; abundance: -; j_gene: TRBJ1-2; CDR3aa: CASSVQGVRGYTF
v_gene: TRBV28; abundance: -; j_gene: TRBJ2-7; CDR3aa: CASSKGGIGYEQYF
v_gene: TRBV28; abundance: -; j_gene: TRBJ2-7; CDR3aa: CASRITYPYEQYF
v_gene: TRBV9; abundance: once; j_gene: TRBJ2-1; CDR3aa: CASSVASGKGYNEQFF
v_gene: TRBV24-1; abundance: -; j_gene: TRBJ1-2; CDR3aa: CATRGDRGDGYTF
v_gene: TRBV7-3; abundance: -; j_gene: TRBJ2-3; CDR3aa: CASSLTEIPGQGANTQYF
v_gene: TRBV18; abundance: -; j_gene: TRBJ1-4; CDR3aa: CASSPWTGEEKLFF
v_gene: TRBV6-2/TRBV6-3; abundance: -; j_gene: TRBJ1-1; CDR3aa: CASSPFSVNTEAFF
v_gene: TRBV4-1; abundance: -; j_gene: TRBJ1-4; CDR3aa: CACRDTHEKLFF
v_gene: TRBV2; abundance: -; j_gene: TRBJ1-1; CDR3aa: CASSDGGSPGPDAEAFF
v_gene: TRBV5-4; abundance: once; j_gene: TRBJ2-2; CDR3aa: CASSSGTGLDLNTGELFF
v_gene: TRBV27; abundance: -; j_gene: TRBJ1-3; CDR3aa: CASKGQSSSGNTIYF
v_gene: TRBV5-6; abundance: -; j_gene: TRBJ1-3; CDR3aa: CASSLDWSSGNTIYF
v_gene: TRBV9; abundance: -; j_gene: TRBJ2-1; CDR3aa: CASAKVSGANNEQFF
v_gene: TRBV24-1; abundance: -; j_gene: TRBJ2-1; CDR3aa: CATSEPGNNEQFF
v_gene: TRBV7-9; abundance: -; j_gene: TRBJ2-3; CDR3aa: CASSFHSGSGNTQYF
v_gene: TRBV3-1/TRBV3-2; abundance: -; j_gene: TRBJ1-3; CDR3aa: CASSPLRGSGNTIYF
v_gene: TRBV7-3; abundance: -; j_gene: TRBJ2-2; CDR3aa: CASSLNSGNTGELFF
v_gene: TRBV30; abundance: -; j_gene: TRBJ1-2; CDR3aa: CAAKKRDYGYTF
v_gene: TRBV18; abundance: -; j_gene: TRBJ1-1; CDR3aa: CASSPRGRGGTEAFF
v_gene: TRBV30; abundance: -; j_gene: TRBJ1-1; CDR3aa: CAWSPGTVNTEAFF
v_gene: TRBV18; abundance: few; j_gene: TRBJ1-2; CDR3aa: CASSPDGGVKYGYTF
v_gene: TRBV28; abundance: once; j_gene: TRBJ2-7; CDR3aa: CASSFPLEQYF
v_gene: TRBV7-3; abundance: -; j_gene: TRBJ1-6; CDR3aa: CASSLVGGNSPLHF
v_gene: TRBV27; abundance: -; j_gene: TRBJ2-6; CDR3aa: CASTSAWDSKNSGANVLTF